These 28 T cell receptor beta chains originate from one sample sequenced in a study of T-cell memory formation after mild COVID-19. Using its own MiXCR run on the 5' RACE reads, TCRdb lists one record per CDR3 protein. The table includes 200,000 to 250,000 distinct CDR3 sequences, 9.4% detected once. The sequencing sample was made of PBMCs or a T cell subset sorted from them (not recorded which). Source of these receptors: a man younger than 35 who had mild COVID-19 (a few samples of this study predate the infection). Cell type and time point are not known.

The chain recombines TRBV4-3 with TRBJ2-3, with D tentatively TRBD1 (5 bases). V lost 0 bases and J lost 6, with 13 bases in between. The CDR3 length is 15 residues. Germline values: CDR1 LGHNA, CDR2 YSLEER. DNA for the CDR3: TGCGCCAGCAGCCAAGATGCAGGGTTTGCGGATACGCAGTATTTT. The encoded protein is CASSQDAGFADTQYF.

The rearrangement links TRBV18 to TRBJ2-1, with D uncertain. There are 14 residues in the CDR3. Germline V gene sequence: CDR1 KGHSH, CDR2 LQKENI. The V end lost 1 base, the J end lost 7 bases, and 11 bases lay between the germline ends. For the CDR3, the DNA is TGTGCCAGCTCACCACGGGGTTTTAAGAATGAGCAGTTCTTC. Amino acids: CASSPRGFKNEQFF. The variable domain in full, with the rest retrieved from reference TRBV18 and TRBJ2-1, is NAGVMQNPRHLVRRRGQEARLRCSPMKGHSHVYWYRQLPEEGLKFMVYLQKENIIDESGMPKERFSAEFPKEGPSILRIQQVVRGDSAAYFCASSPRGFKNEQFFGPGTRLTVL.

This chain connects TRBV19 to TRBJ2-1; TRBD1 or TRBD2 may be the D gene (6 bases each). This CDR3 contains 12 residues. Deletions cut 10 bases from V and 4 bases from J, with 11 bases between. Germline V gene data show CDR1 as LNHDA and CDR2 as SQIVND (reference sequence). For the CDR3, the DNA is TGTGCCACCGAAGGGGGGTACAATGAGCAGTTCTTC. It codes for CATEGGYNEQFF.

A few counts support this clonotype. The chain joins TRBV6-2 or TRBV6-3 to TRBJ2-7, with D hard to call. The CDR3 is 16 amino acids. V shed 2 bases and J shed 1 base, with 15 bases lying between them. Germline V gene data show CDR1 as MNHEY and CDR2 as SVGEGT. CDR3 sequence (DNA): TGTGCCAGCAGTTACCTAGGTCGACTTATTTCCTACGAGCAGTACTTC. Amino acid sequence: CASSYLGRLISYEQYF.

This clonotype was counted only a few times. The chain combines TRBV12-3 or TRBV12-4 with TRBJ2-7, with a tentative D call TRBD1 (6 bases). V was cut by 6 bases and J by 0 bases, with 12 bases left in between. The CDR3 totals 14 residues. The CDR3 sequence: CASRGAVSSYEQYF. CDR3 nucleotides: TGTGCCAGCAGGGGGGCAGTGAGCTCCTACGAGCAGTACTTC.

The rearrangement links TRBV27 to TRBJ1-2; D is possibly TRBD1 (5 bases). Germline V gene lookup returns CDR1 MNHEY and CDR2 SMNVEV (reference sequence). Trimming removed 0 bases at V and 6 bases at J, with 14 bases between. The CDR3 covers 15 residues. The CDR3 loop is CASSLSPAGLDGYTF. CDR3 nucleotide sequence: TGTGCCAGCAGTTTATCCCCTGCAGGGTTAGATGGCTACACCTTC.

In this sample, this clonotype turned up many times. V and J are TRBV7-2 and TRBJ2-5, with 7 nucleotides matching TRBD1. CDR1 and CDR2 (germline): SGHTA, FQGNSA. The CDR3 extends over 13 amino acids. J was trimmed by 2 bases and V by 8 bases; bases with no gene match: 5. The CDR3 sequence is CASGRDRQETQYF. As DNA, the CDR3 is TGTGCCAGCGGTAGGGACAGACAAGAGACCCAGTACTTC.

The chain uses TRBV5-1 and TRBJ2-5, with TRBD2 as a possible D gene (6 bases). V lost 2 bases and J 1 base, leaving 12 bases between the germline ends. The CDR3 sequence is 15 residues long. CDR1 SGHRS and CDR2 YFSETQ come from the germline V gene. The CDR3 DNA reads TGCGCCAGCAGCTTTCTTGGAGGGGTCCAAGAGACCCAGTACTTC. Translation: CASSFLGGVQETQYF.

A few counts support this clonotype. The CDR3 DNA reads TGTGGGCCCCAAACTAGCACAGATACGCAGTATTTT. This encodes CGPQTSTDTQYF. The chain recombines TRBV28 with TRBJ2-3; the D is unclear. The CDR3 consists of 12 residues. Germline loops: CDR1 MDHEN, CDR2 SYDVKM.

There are many counts of this clonotype. The chain uses TRBV20-1 and TRBJ2-3, with TRBD2 identical over 11 bases. Germline V lookup: CDR1 DFQATT, CDR2 SNEGSKA (reference sequence). V lost 0 bases and J lost 6; bases outside the gene matches: 11. CDR3 length: 17 amino acids. The CDR3 DNA reads TGCAGTGCTAGAGATCCGGGTAGCGGGGGGGCCGCGGATACGCAGTATTTT. It translates to CSARDPGSGGAADTQYF.

The chain links TRBV6-6 to TRBJ2-6, with D unclear. V lost 0 bases and J 1 base, leaving 7 bases between the germline ends. Germline V lookup: CDR1 MNHNY, CDR2 SVGAGI (reference sequence). The CDR3 loop spans 16 amino acids. The chain's CDR3 is CASSYSKVSGANVLTF. CDR3 nucleotides: TGTGCCAGCAGTTACTCGAAGGTATCTGGGGCCAACGTCCTGACTTTC.

There are a few counts of this clonotype. This rearrangement joins TRBV4-1 to TRBJ1-5; D may be TRBD1 (5 bases). Germline V lookup: CDR1 MGHRA, CDR2 YSYEKL. V was clipped by 1 base and J by 4 bases, with 11 bases between them. The CDR3 runs to 15 residues. The CDR3 sequence is CASSQAGAGNQPQHF. The CDR3 DNA reads TGCGCCAGCAGCCAAGCCGGGGCGGGGAATCAGCCCCAGCATTTT.

A few counts support this clonotype. The rearrangement joins TRBV5-6 to TRBJ1-3, with D tentatively TRBD1 (5 bases). The CDR3 runs 14 residues. Germline lookup yields CDR1 SGHDT and CDR2 YYEEEE. V was cut by 1 base and J by 3 bases, with 8 bases left in between. DNA of the CDR3: TGTGCCAGCAGCTTGCTACAGGTTGGAAACACCATATATTTT. Protein: CASSLLQVGNTIYF.

The CDR3: CASSWWGTEAFF. The CDR3 DNA reads as TGTGCCAGCAGTTGGTGGGGAACTGAAGCTTTCTTT. This chain uses TRBV12-3 or TRBV12-4 with TRBJ1-1; no reliable D call. This CDR3 has 12 amino acids. Trimming removed 4 bases from V and 5 bases from J, with 8 bases in between.

In its sample, this clonotype was seen a few times. The V and J genes are TRBV7-2 and TRBJ1-5; 10 positions match TRBD1. There are 17 residues in the CDR3. The V and J ends lost 5 bases and 3 bases, in that order; junction bases with no gene match: 10. CDR1 is SGHTA, CDR2 FQGNSA, per germline. This chain's CDR3 is CASSRNRDRGDNQPQHF. The CDR3 nucleotides read TGTGCCAGCAGCAGAAACCGGGACAGGGGTGACAATCAGCCCCAGCATTTT.

The genes are TRBV6-6 and TRBJ2-1, with 12 bases matching TRBD2. Germline CDR1 is MNHNY and CDR2 is SVGAGI (reference sequence). CDR3 size: 16 residues. The ends lost 2 bases at V and 5 bases at J; junction bases unmatched: 4. CDR3 nucleotides: TGTGCCAGCAGTTACGGGGCTAGCGGGGGGGACAATGAGCAGTTCTTC. Protein: CASSYGASGGDNEQFF.

There are a few counts of this clonotype. The J gene is TRBJ1-3, the V gene TRBV7-2; TRBD1 is a possible D gene (5 bases). Per the germline V gene, CDR1 is SGHTA and CDR2 is FQGNSA. This CDR3 spans 15 amino acids. Trimming removed 7 bases at V and 0 bases at J, with 13 bases between. The CDR3 DNA reads as TGTGCCAGCATCAAAGACAGCCGCTCTGGAAACACCATATATTTT. This encodes CASIKDSRSGNTIYF. Full variable domain (remainder filled in from reference TRBV7-2 and TRBJ1-3): GAGVSQSPSNKVTEKGKDVELRCDPISGHTALYWYRQSLGQGLEFLIYFQGNSAPDKSGLPSDRFSAERTGGSVSTLTIQRTQQEDSAVYLCASIKDSRSGNTIYFGEGSWLTVV.

This clonotype was detected only a few times. The DNA of the CDR3 is TGTGCCAGCAAGATGGGACAGAGCTATAGCAATCAGCCCCAGCATTTT. Its protein product is CASKMGQSYSNQPQHF. The rearrangement joins TRBV12-3 or TRBV12-4 to TRBJ1-5, with 7 bases lining up with TRBD1. This CDR3 is 16 amino acids long. The trim removed 7 bases at V and 0 bases at J, leaving 9 bases unmatched.

In its sample, this clonotype was seen a few times. The V call is TRBV5-1, the J call TRBJ2-3, with 8 bases aligning to TRBD2. Trimming removed 4 bases from V and 3 bases from J; junction bases left unmatched: 7. The CDR3 has 15 amino acids. The germline V gene encodes CDR1 SGHRS and CDR2 YFSETQ. CDR3 protein: CASSPTGGQTDTQYF. Written as DNA, the CDR3 is TGCGCCAGCAGCCCGACGGGGGGGCAAACAGATACGCAGTATTTT.

Only a few counts were recorded for this clonotype. The chain joins TRBV20-1 to TRBJ2-7, with 7 bases matching TRBD1. CDR1 is DFQATT and CDR2 is SNEGSKA in the germline V gene (reference sequence). The CDR3 is 14 amino acids. The ends lost 0 bases at V and 7 bases at J; junction bases unmatched: 9. The CDR3 reads CSARDQQGFGEQYV. The CDR3 nucleotides read TGCAGTGCTAGAGATCAACAGGGGTTCGGAGAGCAGTACGTC.

Comment on this clonotype: The final CDR3 position lacks the conserved phenylalanine or tryptophan, pointing to a likely read error. The DNA is left out, because the CDR3 cannot be placed on it with certainty; the CDR3 is given as TCRdb lists it. The J gene is TRBJ2-1, the V gene TRBV10-2; the table's D call, TRBD2, was not checked against the DNA. Including both end residues, the CDR3 is 13 amino acids long. Germline-derived CDR1 and CDR2 are WSHSY and SAAADI. The CDR3 here is CASGPRLAGLVFL.

V is TRBV4-3 and J is TRBJ2-5; 7 nucleotides match TRBD2. This CDR3 is built from 13 residues. Trimming at V came to 1 base and at J to 5 bases, leaving 1 base not matched to a gene. Germline CDR1 LGHNA, CDR2 YSLEER. CDR3 protein: CASSQVSGETQYF. CDR3 coding DNA: TGCGCCAGCAGCCAAGTTAGCGGGGAGACCCAGTACTTC.

CDR3 amino acids: CSALMTGRDSNQPQHF. The CDR3 bases are TGCAGTGCTCTTATGACAGGGCGGGACAGCAATCAGCCCCAGCATTTT. J is TRBJ1-5 and V is TRBV20-1; 7 nucleotides line up with TRBD1. Per germline, CDR1 DFQATT and CDR2 SNEGSKA (reference sequence). This CDR3 is built from 16 residues. V lost 5 bases and J lost 1; bases outside the gene matches: 11.

This clonotype showed up just a few times. The chain has TRBV3-1 and TRBJ2-1, with D unclear. V was clipped by 1 base and J by 8 bases, with 12 bases between them. The germline CDR1 and CDR2 sequences are LGHDT and YNNKEL (reference sequence). CDR3 length equals 14 residues. In DNA form, the CDR3 reads TGTGCCAGCAGCCAAGGGCTAGGGAACTATGAGCAGTTCTTC. This gives the protein CASSQGLGNYEQFF.

This clonotype was seen only a few times. The chain joins TRBV4-3 to TRBJ2-7, with D perhaps matching TRBD1 or TRBD2 (5 bases each). In germline, CDR1 is LGHNA, CDR2 YSLEER. This CDR3 region has 10 residues. Trimming left V 1 base short and J 11 bases short, with 6 bases between. The CDR3 loop is CASSQGGKYV. The CDR3 DNA reads TGCGCCAGCAGCCAAGGGGGGAAGTACGTC.

This rearrangement joins TRBV5-4 to TRBJ1-2; weak D call: TRBD1 (5 bases). The V end lost 2 bases, the J end lost 7 bases, and 15 bases lay between the germline ends. From germline, CDR1 is SGHNT and CDR2 YYREEE (reference sequence). This CDR3 is built from 14 residues. The CDR3 DNA follows: TGTGCCAGCAGCTTAAGCCCCGGGGACTTTGGCTACACCTTC. Protein product: CASSLSPGDFGYTF.

This clonotype was counted between two and nine times. This rearrangement joins TRBV5-5 to TRBJ2-7, with 9 nucleotides matching TRBD1. The germline V gene encodes CDR1 SGHKS and CDR2 YYEKEE (reference sequence). Germline trimming cut 4 bases from V and 4 bases from J; bases unmatched to any gene: 15. The CDR3 extends over 17 amino acids. The DNA for the CDR3 is TGTGCCAGCAGCCGACACTTCACAGGGGGCGAAAGTTACGAGCAGTACTTC. This codes for CASSRHFTGGESYEQYF.

This clonotype came up a few times. This chain links TRBV15 with TRBJ2-7, with D perhaps TRBD1 (5 bases). The ends were cut back, 1 base at V and 0 bases at J, with 7 bases in the middle. This CDR3 comprises 14 residues. CDR1 and CDR2 from the germline V gene are LNHNV and YYDKDF (reference sequence). The CDR3 nucleotides read TGTGCCACCAGCAGAGCCGACAGCTCCTACGAGCAGTACGTC. Translating gives CATSRADSSYEQYV.